The 19 T cell receptor beta chains given below trace back to one sample, sequenced in a study of human T cells and chemical hapten exposure. TCRdb re-called the RACE reads through MiXCR, storing one row per CDR3 protein. This sample has 150,000 to 200,000 distinct CDR3 sequences; approximately 15% occur once, and the top ten carry approximately 1.5%. As to time point: patch test 1, 2 weeks after DPC sensitization. Documented treatment: therapeutic diphenylcyclopropenone sensitization with weekly scalp DPC. The sequences come from whole blood, collected in connection with sensitization to the hapten diphenylcyclopropenone (DPC). The origin of the receptors is a woman aged 25 to 45 with alopecia areata. Some clones in this sample may be carry-over from other donors' samples.

The chain links TRBV28 to TRBJ1-1; D is unresolved. Trimming removed 2 bases from V and 10 bases from J, with 11 bases in between. The CDR3 loop spans 12 amino acids. From germline, CDR1 is MDHEN and CDR2 SYDVKM. The CDR3 coding sequence is TGTGCCAGCAGTTTAGCTCCGGCTCGAGCTTTCTTT. This codes for CASSLAPARAFF.

J is TRBJ2-3 and V is TRBV20-1; 9 bases agree with TRBD1. Germline values: CDR1 DFQATT, CDR2 SNEGSKA (reference sequence). This CDR3 is 17 amino acids long. J lost 4 bases, V lost 0 bases, and 11 bases had no gene match. CDR3 residues: CSARDPSGQGLADTQYF. DNA of the CDR3: TGCAGTGCTAGAGATCCCTCCGGACAGGGGCTCGCAGATACGCAGTATTTT.

This clonotype came up many times. The rearrangement joins TRBV29-1 to TRBJ1-2; D unclear. Trimming pared 4 bases from V and 2 bases from J, leaving 5 bases between. In germline, CDR1 is SQVTM, CDR2 ANQGSEA. This CDR3 has 11 amino acids. CDR3 sequence (DNA): TGCAGCGTTGGGCAGAACTATGGCTACACCTTC. Amino acid sequence: CSVGQNYGYTF.

The genes are TRBV20-1 and TRBJ2-7; 7 bases map to TRBD2. This CDR3 is built from 15 residues. V lost 6 bases and J lost 3; bases outside the gene matches: 14. CDR1 and CDR2 (germline): DFQATT, SNEGSKA (reference sequence). The CDR3 here is CSAQPSGRFSYEQYF. CDR3 nucleotides: TGCAGTGCCCAACCTAGCGGTAGATTCAGCTACGAGCAGTACTTC.

Only a few counts were recorded for this clonotype. The rearrangement uses TRBV6-5 and TRBJ2-6; D is uncertain. The germline V gene has CDR1 MNHEY and CDR2 SVGAGI. The CDR3 is 15 residues long. V gave up 7 bases and J gave up 0 bases, with 10 bases separating them. In DNA form, the CDR3 reads TGTGCCAGCATGATACGGAGCTCTGGGGCCAACGTCCTGACTTTC. Protein product: CASMIRSSGANVLTF.

This clonotype was seen many times. V gene TRBV29-1 combines with J gene TRBJ2-1, with 14 bases matching TRBD2. CDR1 SQVTM and CDR2 ANQGSEA come from the germline V gene. CDR3 length: 16 residues. The junction had 11 bases not matched to a gene; V was cut back by 6 bases and J by 7 bases. CDR3 protein: CSVTRLAGGPMNEQFF. The DNA of the CDR3 is TGCAGCGTAACAAGACTAGCGGGAGGGCCAATGAATGAGCAGTTCTTC.

The J gene is TRBJ1-1, the V gene TRBV9; tentatively, D is TRBD1 (6 bases). CDR1 is SGDLS and CDR2 is YYNGEE in the germline V gene. The CDR3 runs 14 residues. Trimming shortened V by 0 bases and J by 11 bases, and 17 bases separated the two germline ends. DNA of the CDR3: TGTGCCAGCAGCGTAGCCGCACAGGGAATGTCGGCTTTCTTT. Its translation: CASSVAAQGMSAFF.

The CDR3 nucleotides are TGCAGTGCTAGGACTAGCTTGAACACCGGGGAGCTGTTTTTT. It translates to CSARTSLNTGELFF. This chain uses TRBV20-1 with TRBJ2-2; TRBD2 aligns across 7 bases. V was pared by 3 bases and J by 1 base, with 2 bases of the junction left unmatched. The length of the CDR3 is 14 residues. CDR1 and CDR2 (germline): DFQATT, SNEGSKA (reference sequence).

The chain uses TRBV7-9 and TRBJ1-1; no definite D call. CDR1 SEHNR and CDR2 FQNEAQ come from the germline V gene (reference sequence). This CDR3 is 14 amino acids long. V shed 3 bases and J shed 3 bases, with 11 bases lying between them. The CDR3, as DNA: TGTGCCAGCAGCTTGACCCCCCCGGACACTGAAGCTTTCTTT. Translation gives CASSLTPPDTEAFF.

This clonotype was recorded at least ten times. J is TRBJ2-3 and V is TRBV3-2; TRBD2, the D gene given by the table, was not confirmed from the DNA. TRBV3-2 is designated a pseudogene. CDR3 size: 19 residues. In nucleotides, the CDR3 is TGTGCCAGCAGCCCCCCTGCCCCGGGACTAGCGGGGGAGACAGATACGCAGTATTTT. Its translation: CASSPPAPGLAGETDTQYF.

This chain uses TRBV7-2 with TRBJ2-5; 9 bases match TRBD1. Looked up from germline, CDR1 is SGHTA and CDR2 is FQGNSA. V dropped 7 bases and J dropped 3; count of bases not matched to a gene: 6. This CDR3 comprises 14 residues. CDR3 in amino acids: CASTRTGAKETQYF. CDR3 DNA sequence: TGTGCCAGCACAAGGACAGGGGCCAAAGAGACCCAGTACTTC.

This clonotype was counted a few times. This chain connects TRBV5-1 to TRBJ1-2; 9 bases match TRBD1. Germline trimming cut 4 bases from V and 4 bases from J; bases unmatched to any gene: 8. The CDR3 length is 15 residues. CDR1 SGHRS and CDR2 YFSETQ come from the germline V gene. The CDR3 bases are TGCGCCAGCAGCGCGTCTACAGGGGGCGGCTATGGCTACACCTTC. This codes for CASSASTGGGYGYTF.

Only a few counts were recorded for this clonotype. The chain carries TRBV7-8 and TRBJ2-3; TRBD2 matches 12 bases. V was clipped by 5 bases and J by 5 bases; unmatched bases: 5. The CDR3 length is 15 residues. In germline, CDR1 is SGHVS, CDR2 FQNEAQ. CDR3 amino acids: CASSVRLAGVDTQYF. CDR3 bases: TGTGCCAGCAGCGTTAGACTAGCGGGAGTAGATACGCAGTATTTT.

The V call is TRBV18, the J call TRBJ1-4; TRBD1 is a possible D gene (6 bases). Germline V gene data show CDR1 as KGHSH and CDR2 as LQKENI. V lost 4 bases to trimming and J lost 5 bases, with 17 bases between them. The CDR3 sequence is 16 residues long. The CDR3 DNA reads as TGTGCCAGCTCACGAGAGGCGTGGACAGAGAATGAAAAACTGTTTTTT. Its translation: CASSREAWTENEKLFF.

The chain is built from TRBV28 and TRBJ2-3, with TRBD2 identical over 12 bases. CDR3 size: 15 residues. The germline V gene encodes CDR1 MDHEN and CDR2 SYDVKM. Trimming cost V 4 bases and J 6 bases; bases outside gene matches: 5. The DNA of the CDR3 is TGTGCCAGCAGTTCTAGCGGGAGGGCAGGGGATACGCAGTATTTT. This codes for CASSSSGRAGDTQYF.

This sequence joins TRBV12-3 or TRBV12-4 and TRBJ2-2, with TRBD1 as a possible D gene (6 bases). The CDR3 contains 17 residues. Trimming left V 4 bases short and J 7 bases short, with 22 bases between. CDR3 region: CASSSTRTRQVHGELFF. The CDR3 region has the DNA TGTGCCAGCAGTTCGACTCGCACCCGACAGGTGCACGGGGAGCTGTTTTTT.

This clonotype has just a few counts. V and J are TRBV14 and TRBJ2-2; no definite D call. This CDR3 is built from 14 residues. Trimming removed 1 base from V and 8 bases from J, with 11 bases in between. CDR1 and CDR2 (germline): SGHDN, FVKESK. CDR3 amino acids: CASSQGGRVGELFF. CDR3 bases: TGTGCCAGCAGCCAAGGAGGTCGAGTGGGGGAGCTGTTTTTT.

The sample holds many counts of this clonotype. The V and J genes are TRBV20-1 and TRBJ2-7; 14 nucleotides match TRBD2. Trimming removed 5 bases from V and 4 bases from J; junction bases left unmatched: 13. CDR1 is DFQATT and CDR2 is SNEGSKA in the germline V gene (reference sequence). The CDR3 contains 17 residues. CDR3 in DNA: TGCAGTGCTTCCTTGTACTCCGGGACTAGCGGGAGTTACGAGCAGTACTTC. Translated: CSASLYSGTSGSYEQYF.

The chain recombines TRBV3-1 with TRBJ2-7; 10 nucleotides agree with TRBD2. The trim removed 5 bases at V and 0 bases at J, leaving 16 bases unmatched. Germline V CDR1 and CDR2: LGHDT, YNNKEL (reference sequence). CDR3 length: 19 amino acids. The CDR3 protein is CASSKKKILAGASSYEQYF. CDR3 sequence (DNA): TGTGCCAGCAGCAAAAAAAAGATCCTAGCGGGAGCTAGCTCCTACGAGCAGTACTTC.